This T cell receptor beta chain was sequenced in a study of control samples from healthy donors and cancer patients. The CDR3 loop spans 12 amino acids. V gave up 6 bases and J gave up 8 bases; unmatched junction bases: 6. Profiling relied on immunoSEQ multiplex PCR, and the TCRdb table lists in-frame clones only, not all of them. The table lists roughly 90,000 clones, 93% of them singletons. Sequenced input: blood. V is TRBV12-3 or TRBV12-4 and J is TRBJ1-2; 7 bases match TRBD1. This sequence originates from a woman aged 25 to 39 in good health. The DNA of the CDR3 is TGTGCCAGCAGACCTGACAGGGAGGGCTACACCTTC. Amino acids: CASRPDREGYTF.